Shown below are 3 T cell receptor beta chains from a single sample sequenced in a study of shared clonotypes between healthy human individuals. The repertoire was sequenced with immunoSEQ multiplex PCR; TCRdb's copy has only in-frame clones and lacks some. The sample has some 2.3 million clones, just over 90% seen once. The specimen sequenced was naive CD4+ T cells from PBMCs. Subset of the sample: CD45RA+ positively selected. These receptors all come from a man aged 18 to 30 in good health. Some clones in this sample may be carry-over from other donors' samples.

The chain uses TRBV5-8 and TRBJ1-2; D uncertain. The CDR3 length is 11 residues. Trimming removed 4 bases from V and 3 bases from J, with 4 bases in between. Germline loops: CDR1 SGHTS, CDR2 YDEGEE. This chain's CDR3 is CASSRDYGYTF. DNA for the CDR3: TGTGCCAGCAGCCGCGACTATGGCTACACCTTC.

The chain employs TRBV6-1 and TRBJ2-1; 12 bases fit TRBD2. V was pared by 1 base and J by 7 bases, with 8 bases of the junction left unmatched. This CDR3 comprises 17 residues. The V gene's germline CDR1 is MNHNS and CDR2 SASEGT. The DNA for the CDR3 is TGTGCCAGCAGTGAAGGGACTAGCGGGAAAAGGAAGAATGAGCAGTTCTTC. It is translated as CASSEGTSGKRKNEQFF.

A single count supports this clone. The CDR3 bases are TGTGCCAGCAGTACATCAGGGTCCGGGGAGCTGTTTTTT. Its protein product is CASSTSGSGELFF. The chain uses TRBV7-3 and TRBJ2-2; perhaps TRBD1 as D (5 bases). This CDR3 has 13 amino acids. In germline, CDR1 is SGHTA, CDR2 FQGTGA. The V gene lost 6 bases and the J gene lost 6 bases, with 11 bases spanning the gap.